Shown below are 26 T cell receptor beta chains from a single sample sequenced in a study of T cells in Graves' hyperthyroidism and ophthalmopathy. The TCR beta CDR3 regions underwent amplification using RNA transcripts as the source. Primed by the HTBI set, a first-round RT-PCR was run on the TCR CDR3. TCRdb re-called the multiplex PCR reads with MiXCR, one entry per CDR3 protein. The sample records under 800,000 distinct CDR3 sequences, 12% to 15% being singletons. The sequenced sample was blood. All receptors derive from a woman aged 18 to 35 with Graves' hyperthyroidism.

This clonotype was found many times. The rearrangement joins TRBV6-6 to TRBJ1-1, with D maybe TRBD1 (5 bases). V dropped 1 base and J dropped 4 bases, with 13 bases sitting between them. This CDR3 contains 15 residues. Germline V gene sequence: CDR1 MNHNY, CDR2 SVGAGI (reference sequence). The CDR3 nucleotides are TGTGCCAGCAGTTACTTATCGGGCGGGGGCACTGAAGCTTTCTTT. It encodes CASSYLSGGGTEAFF.

This clonotype was observed at least ten times. V usage is TRBV10-3 and J usage is TRBJ1-1; D is perhaps TRBD1 (5 bases). The CDR3 runs 11 residues. CDR1 and CDR2 (germline): ENHRY, SYGVKD. V dropped 6 bases and J dropped 10 bases, with 12 bases sitting between them. This CDR3 reads CAISGGSGAFF. The CDR3 DNA sequence: TGTGCCATCAGCGGGGGGTCGGGAGCTTTCTTT.

This clonotype has only a few counts. J is TRBJ1-4 and V is TRBV6-6; D call uncertain. This CDR3 is built from 17 residues. Germline CDR1 is MNHNY and CDR2 is SVGAGI (reference sequence). V lost 2 bases and J 3 bases, leaving 16 bases between the germline ends. CDR3 DNA: TGTGCCAGCAGTTACGCCGCAGTGGGGAGATCTAATGAAAAACTGTTTTTT. Residues: CASSYAAVGRSNEKLFF.

The genes are TRBV7-9 and TRBJ2-1; D is undetermined. Germline V gives CDR1 SEHNR, CDR2 FQNEAQ (reference sequence). This CDR3 is built from 18 residues. The V end lost 6 bases, the J end lost 2 bases, and 23 bases lay between the germline ends. The CDR3 is CASRVLPPGSRPYNEQFF. The CDR3 nucleotides are TGTGCCAGCAGAGTATTACCCCCGGGCAGCCGTCCCTACAATGAGCAGTTCTTC.

The rearrangement joins TRBV11-3 to TRBJ2-2; D uncertain. Germline CDR1 is SGHNT and CDR2 is YENEEA. The CDR3 covers 16 residues. The V end was cut by 6 bases, the J end by 4 bases, with 18 bases between. CDR3 amino acids: CASSPAPGGVTGELFF. The DNA of the CDR3 is TGTGCCAGCAGTCCCGCACCTGGTGGGGTCACCGGGGAGCTGTTTTTT.

At least ten counts were recorded for this clonotype. The V and J genes are TRBV12-3 or TRBV12-4 and TRBJ1-1; D unresolved. The CDR3 runs to 14 residues. Trimming took off 4 bases at V and 4 bases at J, with 13 bases between the two ends. CDR3: CASSSPLLATEAFF. The CDR3, as DNA: TGTGCCAGCAGTTCCCCCCTTCTGGCCACTGAAGCTTTCTTT.

At least ten counts were recorded for this clonotype. The rearrangement joins TRBV6-6 to TRBJ1-2; D ambiguous. CDR3 length: 15 residues. From germline, CDR1 is MNHNY and CDR2 SVGAGI (reference sequence). V lost 2 bases and J lost 2, with 12 bases in between. The CDR3 DNA sequence: TGTGCCAGCAGTTACCCAGCAGGACTAAACTATGGCTACACCTTC. It translates to CASSYPAGLNYGYTF.

With regard to this clonotype: A clone one base away is much larger, so this may be a read error. The V and J genes are TRBV10-2 and TRBJ2-4; 8 bases map to TRBD1. Germline loops: CDR1 WSHSY, CDR2 SAAADI. The CDR3 extends over 14 amino acids. The CDR3 loop reads CTSSELGQENIQYF. The CDR3 DNA follows: TGCACCAGCAGTGAGTTGGGACAGGAAAACATTCAGTACTTC.

This clonotype was recorded once. The gene calls are TRBV4-3 and TRBJ2-2; D is unclear. V lost 1 base to trimming and J lost 4 bases, with 16 bases between them. The CDR3 has 17 amino acids. Germline assignment: CDR1 LGHNA and CDR2 YSLEER. The CDR3 DNA reads as TGCGCCAGCAGCCAAGGCCTCTCTATAGGAGCCACCGGGGAGCTGTTTTTT. Amino acids: CASSQGLSIGATGELFF.

This chain uses TRBV27 with TRBJ2-3; 7 positions agree with TRBD2. The CDR3 is 15 amino acids. Per the germline V gene, CDR1 is MNHEY and CDR2 is SMNVEV (reference sequence). Germline trimming cut 3 bases from V and 4 bases from J; bases unmatched to any gene: 7. This chain's CDR3 is CASSFFASGPDTQYF. In DNA, the CDR3 is TGTGCCAGCAGTTTTTTCGCTAGCGGTCCAGATACGCAGTATTTT.

A few counts support this clonotype. J is TRBJ2-3 and V is TRBV24-1; 8 nucleotides align to TRBD2. Trimming cost V 2 bases and J 6 bases; bases outside gene matches: 9. Germline values: CDR1 KGHDR, CDR2 SFDVKD. The CDR3 is made up of 16 amino acids. CDR3 protein: CATSDSVAPGGDTQYF. DNA for the CDR3: TGTGCCACCAGTGATTCCGTGGCACCGGGGGGGGATACGCAGTATTTT.

The V call is TRBV7-9, the J call TRBJ2-2; D possibly uses TRBD1 or TRBD2 (5 bases each). Trimming took 4 bases from V and 2 from J, leaving 17 bases between them. Germline CDR1 reads SEHNR; CDR2 reads FQNEAQ (reference sequence). The CDR3 has 17 residues. In nucleotides, the CDR3 is TGTGCCAGCAGCTCCTCCGGGACGGCAAGAAACACCGGGGAGCTGTTTTTT. Residues: CASSSSGTARNTGELFF.

Many counts were recorded for this clonotype. The chain recombines TRBV5-5 with TRBJ2-1; a weak D match, TRBD2 (5 bases). CDR1 SGHKS and CDR2 YYEKEE come from the germline V gene (reference sequence). The CDR3 contains 14 residues. The V end lost 3 bases, the J end lost 10 bases, and 17 bases lay between the germline ends. The CDR3 reads CASSSWEEGWEQFF. CDR3 sequence (DNA): TGTGCCAGCAGCTCCTGGGAAGAGGGCTGGGAGCAGTTCTTC.

This clonotype was counted ten times or more. The chain couples TRBV13 to TRBJ2-3, with TRBD2 identical over 12 bases. In germline, CDR1 is PRHDT, CDR2 FYEKMQ (reference sequence). The V segment lost 0 bases and the J segment 4 bases; nucleotides outside the gene matches: 2. This CDR3 is 16 amino acids long. CDR3 amino acids: CASSLGLAGGSDTQYF. CDR3 DNA sequence: TGTGCCAGCAGCTTAGGCCTAGCGGGAGGGTCAGATACGCAGTATTTT.

This chain uses TRBV27 with TRBJ1-5; no firm D call. Trimming removed 2 bases from V and 7 bases from J, with 9 bases in between. The CDR3 is 13 residues long. Germline V gene sequence: CDR1 MNHEY, CDR2 SMNVEV (reference sequence). CDR3 sequence: CASSLLAEQPQHF. Written as DNA, the CDR3 is TGTGCCAGCAGTTTACTAGCCGAACAGCCCCAGCATTTT.

The chain links TRBV7-9 to TRBJ2-7; D possibly corresponds to TRBD2 (6 bases). The CDR3 extends over 16 amino acids. Trimming left V 7 bases short and J 5 bases short, with 24 bases between. Germline CDR1 reads SEHNR; CDR2 reads FQNEAQ (reference sequence). CDR3 sequence reads: CASISLSSGGAHEQYF. CDR3 bases: TGTGCCAGCATCTCTTTGAGTAGCGGAGGCGCCCACGAGCAGTACTTC.

This clonotype was seen ten or more times. The chain is built from TRBV11-2 and TRBJ2-5, with D maybe TRBD2 (5 bases). Germline CDR1 reads SGHAT; CDR2 reads FQNNGV. V was clipped by 3 bases and J by 3 bases, with 11 bases between them. The CDR3 totals 14 residues. In DNA form, the CDR3 reads TGTGCCAGCAGCTTCTTTGAGGGTAAAGAGACCCAGTACTTC. Translated: CASSFFEGKETQYF.

In the case of this clonotype: One base away lies a much larger clone, so this may be a sequencing read error. The chain has TRBV14 and TRBJ2-3; no clear D gene. The CDR3 contains 16 residues. Germline CDR1 reads SGHDN; CDR2 reads FVKESK. V lost 1 base, J lost 0 bases, and 11 bases lay in between. CDR3 in amino acids: CASSQGAHTSTDTQYF. The DNA of the CDR3 is TGTGCCAGCAGCCAAGGCGCACACACTAGCACAGATACGCAGTATTTT.

This clonotype was seen only a few times. A clone one base away is much larger, so this may be a read error. The chain uses TRBV7-9 and TRBJ2-7; D is unresolved. Germline assignment: CDR1 SEHNR and CDR2 FQNEAQ (reference sequence). The CDR3 spans 12 residues. The CDR3 region has the DNA TGTGCCAACAGCTCAGATGTTTACGAGCAGTACTTC. Its protein product is CANSSDVYEQYF. The full variable domain, its missing parts supplied by reference TRBV7-9 and TRBJ2-7, is DTGVSQNPRHKITKRGQNVTFRCDPISEHNRLYWYRQTLGQGPEFLTYFQNEAQLEKSRLLSDRFSAERPKGSFSTLEIQRTEQGDSAMYLCANSSDVYEQYFGPGTRLTVT.

This clonotype was seen at least ten times. The J gene is TRBJ2-7, the V gene TRBV20-1; 7 bases line up with TRBD2. V lost 3 bases, J lost 3 bases, and 5 bases stayed unmatched. The CDR3 runs to 13 residues. The germline V gene encodes CDR1 DFQATT and CDR2 SNEGSKA (reference sequence). CDR3 DNA sequence: TGCAGTGCTAGTAAGGCTAGCGGCTACGAGCAGTACTTC. Its protein is CSASKASGYEQYF.

This clonotype was detected ten times or more. The CDR3: CASSPQLADYGYTF. The DNA for the CDR3 is TGTGCCAGCAGCCCCCAACTGGCGGACTATGGCTACACCTTC. The rearrangement uses TRBV9 and TRBJ1-2; D ambiguous. This CDR3 region has 14 residues. V gave up 4 bases and J gave up 3 bases, with 13 bases separating them. Germline CDR1 is SGDLS and CDR2 is YYNGEE. Supplemented by reference TRBV9 and TRBJ1-2, the full variable domain reads DSGVTQTPKHLITATGQRVTLRCSPRSGDLSVYWYQQSLDQGLQFLIQYYNGEERAKGNILERFSAQQFPDLHSELNLSSLELGDSALYFCASSPQLADYGYTFGSGTRLTVV.

This clonotype was observed a few times. The chain is built from TRBV6-5 and TRBJ2-7, with 10 nucleotides matching TRBD2. This CDR3 spans 17 amino acids. Germline V lookup: CDR1 MNHEY, CDR2 SVGAGI. Trimming took 0 bases from V and 5 from J; bases not matched to a gene: 10. The CDR3 reads CASSYSSGRPPWDEQYF. For the CDR3, the DNA is TGTGCCAGCAGTTACTCTAGCGGGAGGCCCCCTTGGGACGAGCAGTACTTC.

Many counts were recorded for this clonotype. The chain is built from TRBV5-1 and TRBJ1-6; 8 bases map to TRBD1. The CDR3 is made up of 16 amino acids. Germline-derived CDR1 and CDR2 are SGHRS and YFSETQ. The V and J ends lost 3 bases and 7 bases, in that order; junction bases with no gene match: 9. The CDR3 DNA reads as TGCGCCAGCAGCTATACCCTGACAGGGGCGAATTCACCCCTCCACTTT. As protein: CASSYTLTGANSPLHF.

In this sample, this clonotype turned up many times. The chain employs TRBV13 and TRBJ2-7; possibly TRBD2 for D (6 bases). The CDR3 spans 14 residues. Germline V gives CDR1 PRHDT, CDR2 FYEKMQ (reference sequence). V shed 3 bases and J shed 7 bases, with 16 bases lying between them. The CDR3 DNA reads TGTGCCAGCAGCTTGTCTGGGGGAGGCAAAGAGCAGTACTTC. Its protein product is CASSLSGGGKEQYF.

V and J are TRBV6-8 and TRBJ2-1; 9 bases agree with TRBD2. Germline-derived CDR1 and CDR2 are MNHGY and SAAAGT. The CDR3 loop spans 18 amino acids. Unmatched junction bases numbered 8, after V lost 2 bases and J lost 0 bases. The CDR3: CASSYSSGRACSYNEQFF. In DNA, the CDR3 is TGTGCCAGCAGTTACAGTAGCGGGAGAGCCTGCTCCTACAATGAGCAGTTCTTC.

This chain connects TRBV7-6 to TRBJ2-3; TRBD1 matches 10 bases. Germline lookup yields CDR1 SGHVS and CDR2 FNYEAQ. The junction had 5 bases not matched to a gene; V was cut back by 6 bases and J by 5 bases. The CDR3 is made up of 14 amino acids. CDR3 sequence: CASSDRGREDTQYF. CDR3 bases: TGTGCCAGCAGTGACAGGGGGCGCGAAGATACGCAGTATTTT. Combining the CDR3 with reference TRBV7-6 and TRBJ2-3 gives the whole variable domain GAGVSQSPRYKVTKRGQDVALRCDPISGHVSLYWYRQALGQGPEFLTYFNYEAQQDKSGLPNDRFSAERPEGSISTLTIQRTEQRDSAMYRCASSDRGREDTQYFGPGTRLTVL.